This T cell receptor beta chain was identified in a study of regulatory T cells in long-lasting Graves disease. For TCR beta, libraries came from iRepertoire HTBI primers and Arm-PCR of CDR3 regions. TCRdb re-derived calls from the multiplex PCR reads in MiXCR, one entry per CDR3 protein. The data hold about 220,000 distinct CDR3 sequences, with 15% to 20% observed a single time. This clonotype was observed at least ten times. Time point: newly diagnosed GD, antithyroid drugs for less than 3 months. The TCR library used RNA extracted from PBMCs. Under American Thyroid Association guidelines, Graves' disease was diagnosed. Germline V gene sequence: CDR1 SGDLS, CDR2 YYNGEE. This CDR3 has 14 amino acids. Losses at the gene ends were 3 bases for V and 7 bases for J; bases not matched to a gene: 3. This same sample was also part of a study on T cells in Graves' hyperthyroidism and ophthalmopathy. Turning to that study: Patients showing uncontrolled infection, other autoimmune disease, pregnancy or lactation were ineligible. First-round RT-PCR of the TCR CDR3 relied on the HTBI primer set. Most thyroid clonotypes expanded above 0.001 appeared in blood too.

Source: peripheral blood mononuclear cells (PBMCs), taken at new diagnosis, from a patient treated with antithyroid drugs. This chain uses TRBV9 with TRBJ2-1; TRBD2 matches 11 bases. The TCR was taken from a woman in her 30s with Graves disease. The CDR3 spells CASSATSGNNEQFF. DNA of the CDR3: TGTGCCAGCAGCGCGACTAGCGGGAATAATGAGCAGTTCTTC.